This record concerns one T cell receptor beta chain sequence. The data were taken from a study of blood T cell repertoires in COVID-19. The method was immunoSEQ multiplex PCR; TCRdb's version includes in-frame clones alone and lacks a portion of them. The sample holds some 150,000 clones; 80% are singletons and the top ten take under 0.75%. The sequenced sample consisted of peripheral blood. This receptor was taken from a man aged 55 to 70 with acute or convalescent COVID-19.

CDR3 loop: CATSDPLTGSSYNSPLHF. CDR3 DNA: TGTGCCACCAGTGATCCACTCACAGGGAGCTCCTATAATTCACCCCTCCACTTT. The chain joins TRBV24-1 to TRBJ1-6; D is possibly TRBD1 (6 bases). Germline V gene data show CDR1 as KGHDR and CDR2 as SFDVKD. V lost 3 bases, J lost 0 bases, and 14 bases lay in between. This CDR3 is 18 amino acids long.